The rows below give T cell receptor beta chains drawn from one sample of a study of T cell responses to AZD1222 COVID-19 vaccine. Only in-frame clones appear in the TCRdb table, and some are missing; sequencing was by immunoSEQ multiplex PCR. This table has 80,000 to 100,000 clones, roughly nine tenths appearing once. The source was peripheral blood, collected 28 days after the second AZD1222 dose. The receptors here all came from an adult who received the AZD1222 COVID-19 vaccine. Both conserved end residues are part of each CDR3. Fields, in order: V gene, clone size, D gene, J gene, CDR3 protein, CDR3 DNA. A D gene is named only where the DNA matches it firmly. The size entry is marked missing in some rows and otherwise reads once, few, many or a size class.

v_gene: TRBV19; abundance: .; d_gene: TRBD1; j_gene: TRBJ1-2; CDR3aa: CASNPRQGPYGYTF; CDR3nt: TGTGCCAGTAATCCTCGACAGGGACCATATGGCTACACCTTC
v_gene: TRBV19; abundance: .; d_gene: TRBD1; j_gene: TRBJ1-5; CDR3aa: CASSIGQGIYSNQPQHF; CDR3nt: TGTGCCAGTAGTATAGGACAGGGAATCTATAGCAATCAGCCCCAGCATTTT
v_gene: TRBV7-2; abundance: .; d_gene: TRBD1; j_gene: TRBJ1-5; CDR3aa: CASSSTGNQPQHF; CDR3nt: TGTGCCAGCAGCTCGACAGGGAATCAGCCCCAGCATTTT
v_gene: TRBV5-4; abundance: .; d_gene: .; j_gene: TRBJ2-2; CDR3aa: CASSPDTGELFF; CDR3nt: TGTGCCAGCAGCCCCGACACCGGGGAGCTGTTTTTT
v_gene: TRBV5-8; abundance: once; d_gene: .; j_gene: TRBJ2-7; CDR3aa: CASSLARGLGEQYF; CDR3nt: TGTGCCAGCAGCTTGGCGAGGGGTCTCGGGGAGCAGTACTTC
v_gene: TRBV21-1; abundance: .; d_gene: .; j_gene: TRBJ2-3; CDR3aa: CATDLELADTSTDTQYF; CDR3nt: TGTGCCACCGACCTAGAACTAGCGGATACTAGCACAGATACGCAGTATTTT
v_gene: TRBV5-1; abundance: once; d_gene: TRBD1; j_gene: TRBJ2-1; CDR3aa: CASSLQGESSYNEQFF; CDR3nt: TGCGCCAGCAGCTTACAGGGGGAGAGCTCCTACAATGAGCAGTTCTTC
v_gene: TRBV11-2; abundance: .; d_gene: TRBD1; j_gene: TRBJ2-2; CDR3aa: CASSSRTGVEPGELFF; CDR3nt: TGTGCCAGCAGCTCTCGGACAGGGGTGGAACCCGGGGAGCTGTTTTTT
v_gene: TRBV18; abundance: once; d_gene: .; j_gene: TRBJ1-1; CDR3aa: CASSPPGRGEQAEAFF; CDR3nt: TGTGCCAGCTCACCGCCTGGGAGGGGGGAACAAGCTGAAGCTTTCTTT
v_gene: TRBV5-1; abundance: .; d_gene: TRBD1; j_gene: TRBJ1-1; CDR3aa: CASSLVGGDTEAFF; CDR3nt: TGCGCCAGCAGCTTGGTAGGGGGCGATACTGAAGCTTTCTTT
v_gene: TRBV18; abundance: .; d_gene: .; j_gene: TRBJ1-2; CDR3aa: CASSPGTARSGYTF; CDR3nt: TGTGCCAGCTCGCCTGGGACCGCCCGTTCCGGCTACACCTTC
v_gene: TRBV2; abundance: few; d_gene: .; j_gene: TRBJ1-1; CDR3aa: CASRENPGLGEAFF; CDR3nt: TGTGCCAGCAGGGAAAACCCAGGGTTGGGTGAAGCTTTCTTT
v_gene: TRBV6-6; abundance: .; d_gene: .; j_gene: TRBJ1-6; CDR3aa: CASSLAAGSGPVGSPLHF; CDR3nt: TGTGCCAGCAGTCTCGCGGCAGGGAGTGGTCCCGTGGGTTCACCCCTCCACTTT
v_gene: TRBV24-1; abundance: few; d_gene: .; j_gene: TRBJ2-3; CDR3aa: CATGTGDTDTQYF; CDR3nt: TGTGCCACTGGGACGGGAGACACAGATACGCAGTATTTT
v_gene: TRBV18; abundance: .; d_gene: .; j_gene: TRBJ1-1; CDR3aa: CASSSRDTGTTEAFF; CDR3nt: TGTGCCAGCTCATCCCGGGACACGGGAACCACTGAAGCTTTCTTT
v_gene: TRBV4-1; abundance: .; d_gene: TRBD2; j_gene: TRBJ2-5; CDR3aa: CASSQGLAGEETQYF; CDR3nt: TGCGCCAGCAGCCAAGGACTAGCGGGGGAAGAGACCCAGTACTTC
v_gene: TRBV19; abundance: few; d_gene: .; j_gene: TRBJ2-1; CDR3aa: CASSPESRLRSNEQFF; CDR3nt: TGTGCCAGTAGTCCCGAGTCCAGGCTTCGAAGCAATGAGCAGTTCTTC
v_gene: TRBV18; abundance: .; d_gene: .; j_gene: TRBJ2-3; CDR3aa: CASSPLASGTDTQYF; CDR3nt: TGTGCCAGCTCACCATTGGCGTCAGGGACAGATACGCAGTATTTT
v_gene: TRBV5-1; abundance: once; d_gene: .; j_gene: TRBJ2-5; CDR3aa: CASSLTPQGLETQYF; CDR3nt: TGCGCCAGCAGCTTGACCCCGCAGGGGCTGGAGACCCAGTACTTC
v_gene: TRBV13; abundance: .; d_gene: TRBD1; j_gene: TRBJ2-3; CDR3aa: CASSRRQGSTDTQYF; CDR3nt: TGTGCCAGCAGCCGTAGACAGGGGAGCACAGATACGCAGTATTTT
v_gene: TRBV6-2/TRBV6-3; abundance: .; d_gene: .; j_gene: TRBJ1-2; CDR3aa: CASSPYRGPSYGYTF; CDR3nt: TGTGCCAGCAGTCCCTACAGAGGACCTTCCTATGGCTACACCTTC
v_gene: TRBV7-9; abundance: .; d_gene: .; j_gene: TRBJ1-1; CDR3aa: CASSLGPQNTEAFF; CDR3nt: TGTGCCAGCAGCTTAGGGCCGCAGAACACTGAAGCTTTCTTT
v_gene: TRBV5-1; abundance: .; d_gene: .; j_gene: TRBJ2-1; CDR3aa: CASSSLDGNNEQFF; CDR3nt: TGCGCCAGCAGCTCTCTGGACGGGAACAATGAGCAGTTCTTC
v_gene: TRBV15; abundance: .; d_gene: TRBD2; j_gene: TRBJ2-3; CDR3aa: CATRLAGAGDTQYF; CDR3nt: TGTGCCACGAGACTAGCGGGGGCGGGAGATACGCAGTATTTT
v_gene: TRBV6-5; abundance: .; d_gene: .; j_gene: TRBJ1-1; CDR3aa: CASSGFLLNTEAFF; CDR3nt: TGTGCCAGTTCAGGGTTTCTCTTGAACACTGAAGCTTTCTTT
v_gene: TRBV11-2; abundance: once; d_gene: TRBD2; j_gene: TRBJ2-1; CDR3aa: CASSLREAGGLYNEQFF; CDR3nt: TGTGCCAGCAGCTTAAGGGAGGCGGGGGGGTTATACAATGAGCAGTTCTTC
v_gene: TRBV3-1/TRBV3-2; abundance: .; d_gene: .; j_gene: TRBJ2-5; CDR3aa: CASSQTERETQYF; CDR3nt: TGTGCCAGCAGCCAAACTGAGAGAGAGACCCAGTACTTC
v_gene: TRBV7-9; abundance: few; d_gene: .; j_gene: TRBJ1-2; CDR3aa: CASSGQDNYGYTF; CDR3nt: TGTGCCAGCAGCGGCCAGGATAACTATGGCTACACCTTC
v_gene: TRBV5-1; abundance: .; d_gene: TRBD1; j_gene: TRBJ1-2; CDR3aa: CASSLVQGALNYGYTF; CDR3nt: TGCGCCAGCAGCTTGGTCCAGGGGGCCTTAAACTATGGCTACACCTTC
v_gene: TRBV24-1; abundance: .; d_gene: .; j_gene: TRBJ2-3; CDR3aa: CATRGNTDTQYF; CDR3nt: TGTGCCACCAGAGGAAACACAGATACGCAGTATTTT
v_gene: TRBV7-6; abundance: .; d_gene: .; j_gene: TRBJ2-5; CDR3aa: CASSLEARVTETQYF; CDR3nt: TGTGCCAGCAGCTTAGAAGCCAGGGTAACAGAGACCCAGTACTTC
v_gene: TRBV7-2; abundance: .; d_gene: TRBD1; j_gene: TRBJ1-5; CDR3aa: CASSVSTGNRQPQHF; CDR3nt: TGTGCCAGCAGCGTTTCGACAGGGAATAGGCAGCCCCAGCATTTT
v_gene: TRBV5-1; abundance: .; d_gene: .; j_gene: TRBJ1-5; CDR3aa: CASSPGGYSNQPQHF; CDR3nt: TGCGCCAGCAGCCCGGGTGGTTATAGCAATCAGCCCCAGCATTTT
v_gene: TRBV27; abundance: .; d_gene: .; j_gene: TRBJ2-1; CDR3aa: CASSPTVSSYNEQFF; CDR3nt: TGTGCCAGCAGTCCCACGGTTAGCTCCTACAATGAGCAGTTCTTC
v_gene: TRBV5-1; abundance: .; d_gene: .; j_gene: TRBJ1-2; CDR3aa: CASSLGGCSNYGYTF; CDR3nt: TGCGCCAGCAGCTTGGGTGGGTGTTCCAACTATGGCTACACCTTC
v_gene: TRBV5-4; abundance: .; d_gene: TRBD1; j_gene: TRBJ2-5; CDR3aa: CASSQPGQQETQYF; CDR3nt: TGTGCCAGCAGCCAACCGGGACAGCAAGAGACCCAGTACTTC
v_gene: TRBV2; abundance: .; d_gene: .; j_gene: TRBJ2-2; CDR3aa: CASRRQNTGELFF; CDR3nt: TGTGCCAGCAGAAGACAGAACACCGGGGAGCTGTTTTTT
v_gene: TRBV7-8; abundance: few; d_gene: TRBD2; j_gene: TRBJ2-7; CDR3aa: CASSLAAGGGPSYEQYF; CDR3nt: TGTGCCAGCAGCTTAGCGGCAGGCGGGGGGCCCTCCTACGAGCAGTACTTC
v_gene: TRBV7-8; abundance: few; d_gene: TRBD1; j_gene: TRBJ2-7; CDR3aa: CASIPGQGFEQYF; CDR3nt: TGTGCCAGCATCCCGGGACAGGGGTTCGAGCAGTACTTC
v_gene: TRBV18; abundance: .; d_gene: .; j_gene: TRBJ2-2; CDR3aa: CASSRVHVNTGELFF; CDR3nt: TGTGCCAGCTCACGGGTACACGTAAACACGGGGGAGCTGTTTTTT
v_gene: TRBV10-1; abundance: .; d_gene: .; j_gene: TRBJ2-7; CDR3aa: CASSQGYEQYF; CDR3nt: TGCGCCAGCAGCCAGGGTTACGAGCAGTACTTC
v_gene: TRBV2; abundance: .; d_gene: .; j_gene: TRBJ1-5; CDR3aa: CASSASPEIMPQHF; CDR3nt: TGTGCCAGCAGTGCGTCTCCAGAAATCATGCCCCAGCATTTT
v_gene: TRBV7-8; abundance: .; d_gene: .; j_gene: TRBJ1-1; CDR3aa: CASSLIQTLNTEAFF; CDR3nt: TGTGCCAGCAGCTTAATACAGACGCTGAACACTGAAGCTTTCTTT
v_gene: TRBV5-7; abundance: .; d_gene: .; j_gene: TRBJ2-2; CDR3aa: CASLGAVGELFF; CDR3nt: TGTGCCAGCCTCGGGGCTGTCGGGGAGCTGTTTTTT
v_gene: TRBV7-8; abundance: .; d_gene: TRBD2; j_gene: TRBJ2-2; CDR3aa: CASAVVGGAGGELFF; CDR3nt: TGTGCCAGCGCCGTAGTGGGAGGGGCTGGCGGGGAGCTGTTTTTT
v_gene: TRBV6-5; abundance: .; d_gene: TRBD1; j_gene: TRBJ2-1; CDR3aa: CASSRLLQGTEQFF; CDR3nt: TGTGCCAGCAGCAGACTCCTACAGGGGACTGAGCAGTTCTTC
v_gene: TRBV19; abundance: .; d_gene: .; j_gene: TRBJ1-6; CDR3aa: CASSMWIGNSPLHF; CDR3nt: TGTGCCAGTAGTATGTGGATCGGTAATTCACCCCTCCACTTT
v_gene: TRBV3-1/TRBV3-2; abundance: .; d_gene: TRBD2; j_gene: TRBJ2-3; CDR3aa: CASSHRLAADTDTQYF; CDR3nt: TGTGCCAGCAGCCACAGACTAGCGGCGGACACAGATACGCAGTATTTT
v_gene: TRBV5-1; abundance: .; d_gene: TRBD1; j_gene: TRBJ1-5; CDR3aa: CASSLGQGSHQPQHF; CDR3nt: TGCGCCAGCAGCTTGGGACAGGGGTCTCATCAGCCCCAGCATTTT
v_gene: TRBV5-1; abundance: once; d_gene: TRBD2; j_gene: TRBJ2-1; CDR3aa: CASKVNSGGSYNEQFF; CDR3nt: TGCGCCAGCAAAGTTAATAGCGGGGGTTCCTACAATGAGCAGTTCTTC
v_gene: TRBV7-9; abundance: .; d_gene: TRBD2; j_gene: TRBJ2-1; CDR3aa: CASSRTSGGATYNEQFF; CDR3nt: TGTGCCAGCAGCCGGACTAGCGGGGGGGCAACCTACAATGAGCAGTTCTTC
v_gene: TRBV7-9; abundance: .; d_gene: .; j_gene: TRBJ1-4; CDR3aa: CASSLKPDHEKLFF; CDR3nt: TGTGCCAGCAGCTTAAAGCCCGACCATGAAAAACTGTTTTTT
v_gene: TRBV6-5; abundance: once; d_gene: .; j_gene: TRBJ1-6; CDR3aa: CASSYGRWPLHF; CDR3nt: TGTGCCAGCAGTTACGGGCGGTGGCCCCTCCACTTT
v_gene: TRBV19; abundance: .; d_gene: TRBD2; j_gene: TRBJ2-1; CDR3aa: CASSFRGTSGASSYNEQFF; CDR3nt: TGTGCCAGTAGTTTCAGAGGGACTAGCGGGGCATCCTCCTACAATGAGCAGTTCTTC